This entry features one T cell receptor (beta chain) sequence. The antigen is not known. These data originate in a study of CD8+CD57+ T cells in acquired aplastic anemia. Study summary: Mean DNA quantity obtained from sorted CD4+ and CD8+ cells was 3.2 ug.

TCR beta VDJ and CDR3 profiling used genomic DNA as template. In TCRdb, the reads were re-called with MiXCR into one record per CDR3 protein. The sample shows 250,000 to 350,000 distinct CDR3 sequences, 50% to 70% of them seen only once. Study conclusions and caveats: Patients had approximately 30 CD8+ CDR3 sequences in common with controls (the shared set). Researchers reported that CD8+ Simpson's diversity was not significantly different in patients versus controls.

Sequencing was carried out using sorted CD4+, CD8+, or CD8+CD57+ T cells (not recorded which) from PBMCs. The sequence derives from a human donor with severe aplastic anemia or a healthy control (not recorded which).

CDR3 sequence reads: CATSDLGNEQFF. CDR3 DNA: TGTGCCACCAGTGATTTAGGCAATGAGCAGTTCTTC. The chain joins TRBV24-1 to TRBJ2-1; no reliable D call. The CDR3 has 12 residues. Germline V gene lookup returns CDR1 KGHDR and CDR2 SFDVKD. Deletions cut 1 base from V and 6 bases from J, with 3 bases between.